The entry below describes one T cell receptor beta chain. Its specificity is unknown. The sample originates from a study of T cells expressing NK-cell markers. Overall study results and limits: Of the CD8+ T cell pool in about six donors, roughly 1.0-7.5% was accounted for by dominant NKG2C+ clonotypes.

cDNA encoding TCR beta was synthesized via 5'RACE template switching incorporating UMIs. Each CDR3 protein gets one entry in TCRdb, which reprocessed the 5' RACE reads and gives no DNA. Its clone listing holds some 440,000 distinct CDR3 sequences. CDR3 length equals 18 residues. The sequenced sample was blood T cells: a sorted CD56 or NKG2C T cell subset, CD4+ or CD8+ T cells, or bulk PBMC T cells (not recorded which). The chain is built from TRBV12-3 or TRBV12-4 and TRBJ2-6; TCRdb selects TRBD1, and the lack of DNA leaves this call unchecked. This receptor was identified in a woman between 45 and 65 years old in good health. The CDR3 spells CASSPGTGLNSGANVLTF.